These 6 T cell receptor beta chains were all obtained from the same sample, sequenced in a study of a mutant IDH1 vaccine in newly diagnosed glioma. Using immunoSEQ multiplex PCR, the repertoire was profiled, and TCRdb retains in-frame clones only, with some absent. This sample carries 80,000 to 100,000 clones, around 80% of them seen once, and the ten largest clones take roughly 5.3%. The time point here: baseline, week 1 (first vaccination visit). Regarding treatment: pre-vaccination baseline after standard-of-care therapy. Sample: PBMCs, taken from a glioma patient treated with radiotherapy, temozolomide or both. Source of these receptors: a man aged 40-49 years with glioma. Some clones in this sample may be carry-over from other donors' samples.

This sequence joins TRBV6-6 and TRBJ1-2; D is unclear. V lost 8 bases and J lost 8, with 21 bases in between. This CDR3 is 14 amino acids long. Germline loops: CDR1 MNHNY, CDR2 SVGAGI (reference sequence). The CDR3 spells CASQLPETSSGYTF. CDR3 in DNA: TGTGCCAGCCAATTACCGGAGACTTCGTCGGGCTACACCTTC.

The rearrangement joins TRBV7-2 to TRBJ2-7; D call uncertain. Per the germline V gene, CDR1 is SGHTA and CDR2 is FQGNSA. CDR3 length: 13 amino acids. With 1 base removed from V and 4 bases from J, the gap between germline ends came to 8 bases. CDR3 loop: CASSLENGYEQYF. The CDR3 DNA reads TGTGCCAGCAGCTTAGAAAACGGTTACGAGCAGTACTTC.

The genes are TRBV13 and TRBJ2-3; TRBD2 agrees at 7 bases. V shed 6 bases, J shed 3 bases, and the junction held 12 bases outside the gene matches. CDR3 length: 16 amino acids. In germline, CDR1 is PRHDT, CDR2 FYEKMQ (reference sequence). The chain's CDR3 is CASRREAGLTTDTQYF. The CDR3 DNA sequence: TGTGCCAGCAGAAGAGAAGCGGGGCTTACGACAGATACGCAGTATTTT.

The gene calls are TRBV6-5 and TRBJ2-7, with D hard to call. Deletions cut 5 bases from V and 5 bases from J, with 16 bases between. Germline-derived CDR1 and CDR2 are MNHEY and SVGAGI. The CDR3 length is 14 residues. CDR3 loop: CASSTPGRADEQYF. CDR3 bases: TGTGCCAGCAGTACTCCGGGTCGGGCGGACGAGCAGTACTTC.

This rearrangement joins TRBV27 to TRBJ1-1; D possibly corresponds to TRBD1 (5 bases). The CDR3 runs to 15 residues. Germline loops: CDR1 MNHEY, CDR2 SMNVEV (reference sequence). Trimming pared 5 bases from V and 0 bases from J, leaving 13 bases between. The CDR3 region is CASSPKTGLNTEAFF. CDR3 nucleotides: TGTGCCAGCAGTCCCAAAACAGGACTGAACACTGAAGCTTTCTTT.

This rearrangement joins TRBV5-6 to TRBJ2-1; 12 nucleotides match TRBD1. The germline CDR1 and CDR2 sequences are SGHDT and YYEEEE. The junction had 5 bases not matched to a gene; V was cut back by 5 bases and J by 14 bases. The CDR3 runs to 12 residues. The CDR3 coding sequence is TGTGCCAGCAGTTATGGGACAGGGGGCGAGTTCTTC. Its translation is CASSYGTGGEFF.